The sequence of this TCR beta chain was determined in a study of T cell changes during pregnancy in multiple sclerosis. This CDR3 comprises 16 residues. Trimming at V came to 3 bases and at J to 7 bases, leaving 7 bases not matched to a gene. The V gene's germline CDR1 is MNHNS and CDR2 SASEGT. Using immunoSEQ multiplex PCR, the repertoire was profiled, and TCRdb retains in-frame clones only, with some absent. The sample lists more than 40,000 clones, about nine tenths occurring once. This sample comprised peripheral blood, obtained in the first trimester of pregnancy. This chain links TRBV6-1 with TRBJ1-4, with 11 bases matching TRBD1. The receptor was isolated from a female donor in good health, enrolled as a control in a pregnancy study. CDR3 sequence: CASSEESGTGGEKLFF. CDR3 sequence (DNA): TGTGCCAGCAGTGAGGAATCCGGGACAGGGGGTGAAAAACTGTTTTTT.